The rows below give T cell receptor beta chains drawn from one sample of a study of T cell changes during pregnancy in multiple sclerosis. Data came from immunoSEQ multiplex PCR; TCRdb stores just in-frame clones and leaves some out. The repertoire holds 55,000 to 80,000 clones, with roughly 90% as singletons. The specimen was peripheral blood, collected after pregnancy. The receptors stem from a female donor in good health, enrolled as a control in a pregnancy study. Each CDR3 is given without its conserved first and last residue. The D gene is left open where the match is weak.

J gene: TRBJ1-1
V gene: TRBV5-1
D gene: NA
CDR3 protein: ASSTGAAEAF

J gene: TRBJ2-7
V gene: TRBV2
D gene: NA
CDR3 protein: ASSEEGGRVAERY

J gene: TRBJ1-4
V gene: TRBV7-2
D gene: NA
CDR3 protein: ASSLELSSEKLF

J gene: TRBJ2-1
V gene: TRBV9
D gene: TRBD2
CDR3 protein: ASSARLALEDNEQF

J gene: TRBJ2-7
V gene: TRBV9
D gene: TRBD2
CDR3 protein: ASSAGLAGGSYEQY

J gene: TRBJ1-2
V gene: TRBV19
D gene: TRBD1
CDR3 protein: ASSGPGTGLIRWSGYT

J gene: TRBJ2-7
V gene: TRBV2
D gene: TRBD1
CDR3 protein: ASSKDRDSLVEQY

J gene: TRBJ2-1
V gene: TRBV19
D gene: NA
CDR3 protein: ASTARYNEQF

J gene: TRBJ2-2
V gene: TRBV6-1
D gene: NA
CDR3 protein: AGRLRANTGELF

J gene: TRBJ2-3
V gene: TRBV5-6
D gene: NA
CDR3 protein: ASSLTIVTDTQY

J gene: TRBJ2-3
V gene: TRBV5-1
D gene: TRBD2
CDR3 protein: ASSEAGGTTDTQY

J gene: TRBJ1-5
V gene: TRBV6-1
D gene: TRBD1
CDR3 protein: ASSDGTGWNQPQH

J gene: TRBJ1-4
V gene: TRBV7-6
D gene: NA
CDR3 protein: ASSLAGALEKLF

J gene: TRBJ1-5
V gene: TRBV6-5
D gene: TRBD1
CDR3 protein: ASSRDRGQPQH

J gene: TRBJ1-1
V gene: TRBV5-1
D gene: NA
CDR3 protein: ASLRDFERGDEAF

J gene: TRBJ2-2
V gene: TRBV30
D gene: TRBD2
CDR3 protein: AWGDYTGELF

J gene: TRBJ2-1
V gene: TRBV4-1
D gene: TRBD1
CDR3 protein: ASSQDQGVEQF

J gene: TRBJ1-1
V gene: TRBV2
D gene: TRBD1
CDR3 protein: ASSDYGTGRVNTEAF

J gene: TRBJ2-5
V gene: TRBV10-2
D gene: NA
CDR3 protein: ASSEGLAIYQETQY

J gene: TRBJ2-7
V gene: TRBV5-1
D gene: TRBD1
CDR3 protein: ASSSPGTGVFSYEQY

J gene: TRBJ2-1
V gene: TRBV30
D gene: NA
CDR3 protein: AWTGDLRAYEQF

J gene: TRBJ2-7
V gene: TRBV27
D gene: NA
CDR3 protein: ASSLREGAYEQY

J gene: TRBJ1-6
V gene: TRBV10-3
D gene: TRBD1
CDR3 protein: AIRGKGQNSPLH

J gene: TRBJ2-2
V gene: TRBV19
D gene: TRBD1
CDR3 protein: ASSIFLGQGPSTGELF

J gene: TRBJ2-7
V gene: TRBV7-9
D gene: TRBD1
CDR3 protein: ASRRQGSSYEQY

J gene: TRBJ2-5
V gene: TRBV7-9
D gene: NA
CDR3 protein: ASGLGQIQETQY

J gene: TRBJ2-7
V gene: TRBV6-5
D gene: NA
CDR3 protein: ASSYGLPYEQY

J gene: TRBJ1-5
V gene: TRBV18
D gene: NA
CDR3 protein: ASSPDTSNQPQH

J gene: TRBJ2-7
V gene: TRBV10-3
D gene: NA
CDR3 protein: AISERGQGGHEQY

J gene: TRBJ2-7
V gene: TRBV18
D gene: NA
CDR3 protein: ASSRRDLLGEQY

J gene: TRBJ2-1
V gene: TRBV30
D gene: TRBD2
CDR3 protein: AWSVGLAGYEQF

J gene: TRBJ1-2
V gene: TRBV5-1
D gene: TRBD1
CDR3 protein: ASSLTGGNYGYT

J gene: TRBJ2-7
V gene: TRBV6-5
D gene: NA
CDR3 protein: ASSSPARLYEQY

J gene: TRBJ1-2
V gene: TRBV11-3
D gene: NA
CDR3 protein: ASSLGQGRGYGYT

J gene: TRBJ2-2
V gene: TRBV15
D gene: TRBD2
CDR3 protein: ATSGGPRELF

J gene: TRBJ2-3
V gene: TRBV19
D gene: TRBD2
CDR3 protein: ASSTTAGRGADTQY

J gene: TRBJ2-5
V gene: TRBV27
D gene: NA
CDR3 protein: ASSPLQAYQETQY

J gene: TRBJ1-1
V gene: TRBV18
D gene: NA
CDR3 protein: ASSQTQPPGTEAF

J gene: TRBJ1-1
V gene: TRBV4-2
D gene: NA
CDR3 protein: ASSHRQENTEAF

J gene: TRBJ1-6
V gene: TRBV5-8
D gene: NA
CDR3 protein: ASSLNRGGSPLH